The rows below give T cell receptor beta chains drawn from one sample of a study of siplizumab effects on memory and regulatory T cells. Profiling relied on immunoSEQ multiplex PCR, and the TCRdb table lists in-frame clones only, not all of them. Counted here are approximately 50,000 clones, roughly 93% occurring once; the ten biggest clones make up 17%. Material: CD8+ T cells sorted from blood. Source of these receptors: a human donor in good health. CDR3s include the opening cysteine and the closing phenylalanine or tryptophan.

V,J,CDR3
TRBV9,TRBJ1-1,CASSAVSGTGDTEAFF
TRBV9,TRBJ1-2,CASSANPDRDRGYTF
TRBV7-8,TRBJ2-3,CAIRQDWRSTDTQYF
TRBV4-1,TRBJ2-7,CASSQNSRGTGGYYEQYF
TRBV7-6,TRBJ2-2,CASSLLAGINTGELFF
TRBV28,TRBJ2-3,CASSKHLTSGNTQYF
TRBV7-6,TRBJ2-7,CASSFSASYEQYF
TRBV10-1,TRBJ2-7,CASSEAPGHLEQYF
TRBV19,TRBJ1-1,CASSIERRQNTEAFF
TRBV28,TRBJ2-2,CASSFRDRTRGRELFF
TRBV6-5,TRBJ2-1,CASSYRGYYNEQFF
TRBV28,TRBJ1-5,CASSFRINQPQHF
TRBV28,TRBJ1-2,CASSTTDRANYGYTF
TRBV2,TRBJ2-7,CASCWGQGAYEQYF
TRBV6-5,TRBJ2-4,CASSSNPYTDIQYF
TRBV6-1,TRBJ1-1,CASSEPTGTNTEAFF
TRBV14,TRBJ2-3,CASSQTGTRRVTQYF
TRBV27,TRBJ2-3,CASSLSIGDTQYF
TRBV29-1,TRBJ2-6,CSVTSGHTSGANVLTF
TRBV6-1,TRBJ2-7,CASSDGGLAEQYF
TRBV28,TRBJ2-7,CASSSQVKIIGLDYEQYF
TRBV9,TRBJ2-1,CASSEGRETNNEQFF
TRBV27,TRBJ1-2,CASRSTPGHLVLTF
TRBV19,TRBJ2-1,CASSIGVRDDEQFF
TRBV11-2,TRBJ2-1,CASSFGDNEQFF
TRBV7-9,TRBJ2-7,CASSGTSGRNYEQYF
TRBV5-4,TRBJ2-7,CASSLAYLAGAGEQYF
TRBV27,TRBJ2-3,CASSSPGRTSGREVTDTQYF
TRBV11-3,TRBJ2-2,CASSLAGWENTGELFF
TRBV27,TRBJ2-1,CASSLQREVYNEQFF
TRBV6-1,TRBJ2-4,CASRPGRSKNIQYF
TRBV7-3,TRBJ2-7,CASSLGAGDYEQYF
TRBV28,TRBJ2-1,CASSLPLVPRVDEQFF
TRBV7-2,TRBJ1-2,CASSLQGQVGYGYTF
TRBV5-4,TRBJ2-7,CASSGSSYEQYF
TRBV28,TRBJ2-1,CASSSRDEQFF
TRBV27,TRBJ2-1,CASSSLAGVRNEQFF
TRBV11-2,TRBJ2-5,CASSLGGDGGQETQYF
TRBV29-1,TRBJ2-1,CSAQYNEQFF
TRBV29-1,TRBJ2-7,CSVEGEDGENSYEQYF
TRBV27,TRBJ2-3,CASSNTVAGVGGDTQYF
TRBV6-5,TRBJ2-7,CASSRTGSEQYF
TRBV19,TRBJ2-3,CASSLASTDTQYF
TRBV7-9,TRBJ2-1,CASSLSGDRNYEQFF
TRBV28,TRBJ2-3,CAGRLAGLTDTQYF
TRBV7-9,TRBJ2-5,CASSLVSGQETQYF
TRBV15,TRBJ2-5,CATSRPRLAGEGETQYF